Listed below are T cell receptor beta chains from one sample, sequenced in a study of long-term antiretroviral therapy in people with HIV. Only in-frame clones appear in the TCRdb table, and some are missing; sequencing was by immunoSEQ multiplex PCR. Of 25,000 to 30,000 clones listed, approximately 93% are singletons. The specimen was unsorted PBMCs, collected 3.1 years after starting antiretroviral therapy. These receptors were taken from a young man with HIV. The CDR3 runs from the conserved cysteine through the conserved F or W. Each record gives: J gene, D gene, V gene, clone size, CDR3 DNA, CDR3 protein. D genes are given only for firm matches. Only some rows state a clone size, as once, few, many or a class for expanded clones.

J gene: TRBJ2-7; D gene: NA; V gene: TRBV19; clone size: once; CDR3 DNA: TGTGCCAGTAGTATCTCTAGCGCGACCTACGAGCAGTACTTC; CDR3 protein: CASSISSATYEQYF
J gene: TRBJ1-4; D gene: TRBD1; V gene: TRBV2; clone size: NA; CDR3 DNA: TGTGCCAGCCAGGGACAGTCAAATGAAAAACTGTTTTTT; CDR3 protein: CASQGQSNEKLFF
J gene: TRBJ1-1; D gene: NA; V gene: TRBV7-8; clone size: once; CDR3 DNA: TGTGCCAGCAGCTCACGACCCTTAGAAGCTTTCTTT; CDR3 protein: CASSSRPLEAFF
J gene: TRBJ1-5; D gene: TRBD1; V gene: TRBV6-1; clone size: NA; CDR3 DNA: TGTGCCAGCAGTGCCGGGACAGCGACTCTGAGCAATCAGCCCCAGCATTTT; CDR3 protein: CASSAGTATLSNQPQHF
J gene: TRBJ1-5; D gene: NA; V gene: TRBV6-1; clone size: NA; CDR3 DNA: TGTGCCAGCAGTGAAGCCCTCCAGGGGCATTTT; CDR3 protein: CASSEALQGHF
J gene: TRBJ2-7; D gene: NA; V gene: TRBV5-1; clone size: NA; CDR3 DNA: TGCGCCAGCAGCTTTGAGAATCACGAGCAGTACTTC; CDR3 protein: CASSFENHEQYF
J gene: TRBJ1-1; D gene: TRBD1; V gene: TRBV13; clone size: NA; CDR3 DNA: TGTGCCAGCCGCCTTGGGGGCAGGGGGATGAACACTGAAGCTTTCTTT; CDR3 protein: CASRLGGRGMNTEAFF
J gene: TRBJ2-7; D gene: TRBD2; V gene: TRBV7-8; clone size: few; CDR3 DNA: TGTGCCAGCAGCTATCGGGAGGGAGGGGAGCAGTACTTC; CDR3 protein: CASSYREGGEQYF
J gene: TRBJ2-1; D gene: NA; V gene: TRBV28; clone size: once; CDR3 DNA: TGTGCCAGCAGTTTAAGGGACAAAGAGGTGCAGTTCTTC; CDR3 protein: CASSLRDKEVQFF
J gene: TRBJ2-7; D gene: NA; V gene: TRBV5-6; clone size: NA; CDR3 DNA: TGTGCCAGCAGCCCCGACTTATCGGCCTACGAGCAGTACTTC; CDR3 protein: CASSPDLSAYEQYF
J gene: TRBJ1-5; D gene: TRBD1; V gene: TRBV27; clone size: NA; CDR3 DNA: TGTGCCACCGGAGTCGGGACAGATAGCAATCAGCCCCAGCATTTT; CDR3 protein: CATGVGTDSNQPQHF
J gene: TRBJ2-1; D gene: TRBD2; V gene: TRBV7-7; clone size: NA; CDR3 DNA: TGTGCTAGCAGCTTAGGGCCGGGACTAGCGTACAATGAGCAGTTCTTC; CDR3 protein: CASSLGPGLAYNEQFF
J gene: TRBJ2-7; D gene: TRBD2; V gene: TRBV9; clone size: NA; CDR3 DNA: TGTGCCAGCAGCGTAGATGGGCGGGGGACCTCCTACGAGCAGTACTTC; CDR3 protein: CASSVDGRGTSYEQYF
J gene: TRBJ2-7; D gene: NA; V gene: TRBV19; clone size: NA; CDR3 DNA: TGTGCCAGTAGTATCGGAGGGGGGAGCTCCTACGAGCAGTACTTC; CDR3 protein: CASSIGGGSSYEQYF
J gene: TRBJ1-2; D gene: NA; V gene: TRBV4-3; clone size: once; CDR3 DNA: TGCGCCAGCAGCCAAGATAATTTGGAGAATATAAATGGCTACACCTTC; CDR3 protein: CASSQDNLENINGYTF
J gene: TRBJ2-7; D gene: TRBD1; V gene: TRBV19; clone size: once; CDR3 DNA: TGTGCCTCAAGGCCTCAGGGGGCCTCCTACGAGCAGTACTTC; CDR3 protein: CASRPQGASYEQYF
J gene: TRBJ2-7; D gene: NA; V gene: TRBV6-1; clone size: NA; CDR3 DNA: TGTGCCAGCAGTGCGGGGACCTCCTACGAGCAGTACTTC; CDR3 protein: CASSAGTSYEQYF
J gene: TRBJ2-3; D gene: NA; V gene: TRBV4-3; clone size: NA; CDR3 DNA: TGCGCCAGCAGCCTCCAGCGAATAGATACGCAGTATTTT; CDR3 protein: CASSLQRIDTQYF
J gene: TRBJ2-7; D gene: NA; V gene: TRBV27; clone size: NA; CDR3 DNA: TGTGCCAGCAGTCCCTACGTGAGCGGGTCATCCTACGAGCAGTACTTC; CDR3 protein: CASSPYVSGSSYEQYF
J gene: TRBJ2-3; D gene: NA; V gene: TRBV7-2; clone size: NA; CDR3 DNA: TGTGCCAGCAGCCGAGCCAGCCTGGTAGCAGATACGCAGTATTTT; CDR3 protein: CASSRASLVADTQYF
J gene: TRBJ1-2; D gene: NA; V gene: TRBV30; clone size: NA; CDR3 DNA: TGTGCCTGGATCGGCGGTGGTGGTTATGGCTACACCTTC; CDR3 protein: CAWIGGGGYGYTF
J gene: TRBJ2-3; D gene: NA; V gene: TRBV19; clone size: NA; CDR3 DNA: TGTGCCAGTAGTATCATCGCTGGAGCAGATACGCAGTATTTT; CDR3 protein: CASSIIAGADTQYF
J gene: TRBJ2-5; D gene: NA; V gene: TRBV25-1; clone size: NA; CDR3 DNA: TGTGCCAGCAGTGCCAATCCGCTCCAAGAGACCCAGTACTTC; CDR3 protein: CASSANPLQETQYF
J gene: TRBJ2-7; D gene: TRBD2; V gene: TRBV4-2; clone size: NA; CDR3 DNA: TGTGCCAGCAGCCAAGATCGGGGGGATTACTACGAGCAGTACTTC; CDR3 protein: CASSQDRGDYYEQYF
J gene: TRBJ2-7; D gene: NA; V gene: TRBV11-1; clone size: NA; CDR3 DNA: TGTGCCAGCAGCCCGGGGCCGGGCGCGGCGGACGAGCAGTACTTC; CDR3 protein: CASSPGPGAADEQYF
J gene: TRBJ2-2; D gene: NA; V gene: TRBV2; clone size: once; CDR3 DNA: TGTGCCAGCAACCGCTTTCGGAACACCGGGGAGCTGTTTTTT; CDR3 protein: CASNRFRNTGELFF
J gene: TRBJ1-1; D gene: NA; V gene: TRBV6-5; clone size: NA; CDR3 DNA: TGTGCCAGCAGTTACTCGAAGGAGGGAGGCACTGAAGCTTTCTTT; CDR3 protein: CASSYSKEGGTEAFF
J gene: TRBJ1-4; D gene: NA; V gene: TRBV4-3; clone size: NA; CDR3 DNA: TGCGCCAGCAGCCAAGATAGGGACCCGTCTGAAAAACTGTTTTTT; CDR3 protein: CASSQDRDPSEKLFF
J gene: TRBJ2-2; D gene: NA; V gene: TRBV5-6; clone size: once; CDR3 DNA: TGTGCCAGCAGGCGAGGGGGATTTGGCGCCGGGGAGCTGTTTTTT; CDR3 protein: CASRRGGFGAGELFF
J gene: TRBJ2-7; D gene: NA; V gene: TRBV29-1; clone size: NA; CDR3 DNA: TGCAGCGCTACAGGGTTTTCATCCTACGAGCAGTACTTC; CDR3 protein: CSATGFSSYEQYF
J gene: TRBJ2-1; D gene: NA; V gene: TRBV23-1; clone size: NA; CDR3 DNA: TGCGCCAGCAGTCAACGATCCCCGGGCTCCTCTATCGGTGAGCAGTTCTTC; CDR3 protein: CASSQRSPGSSIGEQFF
J gene: TRBJ2-3; D gene: TRBD2; V gene: TRBV7-9; clone size: NA; CDR3 DNA: TGTGCCAGCAGCCCAAATAGCGGGGGGGCCCCCCCGCAGTATTTT; CDR3 protein: CASSPNSGGAPPQYF
J gene: TRBJ1-5; D gene: NA; V gene: TRBV28; clone size: NA; CDR3 DNA: TGTGCCAGCAGTTTCCTTGGCCCAGGCTTGCGCAATCAGCCCCAGCATTTT; CDR3 protein: CASSFLGPGLRNQPQHF
J gene: TRBJ2-2; D gene: TRBD2; V gene: TRBV11-2; clone size: NA; CDR3 DNA: TGTGCCAGCAGATCATTCGGGAGGAGCGGGAGAGGCCCCGGGGAGCTGTTTTTT; CDR3 protein: CASRSFGRSGRGPGELFF
J gene: TRBJ2-3; D gene: TRBD1; V gene: TRBV29-1; clone size: few; CDR3 DNA: TGCAGCGTTCCCCCCTTGACAGGGGGATCAGATACGCAGTATTTT; CDR3 protein: CSVPPLTGGSDTQYF
J gene: TRBJ2-7; D gene: NA; V gene: TRBV4-2; clone size: NA; CDR3 DNA: TGTGCCAGCAGCCAAGAGGGTGGCAGGCCCTACGAGCAGTACTTC; CDR3 protein: CASSQEGGRPYEQYF
J gene: TRBJ1-2; D gene: NA; V gene: TRBV2; clone size: NA; CDR3 DNA: TGTGCCAGCAGTGAAGAGGCAGGCTCCCATGGCTACACCTTC; CDR3 protein: CASSEEAGSHGYTF
J gene: TRBJ1-1; D gene: TRBD1; V gene: TRBV19; clone size: NA; CDR3 DNA: TGTGCCAGTAACCGCCGACAGGGGGAAGCTTTCTTT; CDR3 protein: CASNRRQGEAFF
J gene: TRBJ1-5; D gene: NA; V gene: TRBV7-2; clone size: NA; CDR3 DNA: TGTGCCAGCAGCTTAGGTTCCCAGCCCCAGCATTTT; CDR3 protein: CASSLGSQPQHF
J gene: TRBJ2-5; D gene: TRBD1; V gene: TRBV28; clone size: NA; CDR3 DNA: TGTGCCAGCAGTCCAACGACAGGGGAGGTTGGGGGGACCCAGTACTTC; CDR3 protein: CASSPTTGEVGGTQYF
J gene: TRBJ2-7; D gene: TRBD1; V gene: TRBV19; clone size: NA; CDR3 DNA: TGTGCCAGTAGTAGGACCGGGACAGGATTCTACGAGCAGTACTTC; CDR3 protein: CASSRTGTGFYEQYF
J gene: TRBJ2-2; D gene: NA; V gene: TRBV19; clone size: NA; CDR3 DNA: TGTGCCAGTAGTATGGTCCACACCGGGGAGCTGTTTTTT; CDR3 protein: CASSMVHTGELFF
J gene: TRBJ1-2; D gene: NA; V gene: TRBV7-9; clone size: NA; CDR3 DNA: TGTGCCAGCAGCGCCACAGGAATATATAGCTATGGCTACACCTTC; CDR3 protein: CASSATGIYSYGYTF
J gene: TRBJ2-7; D gene: NA; V gene: TRBV7-2; clone size: NA; CDR3 DNA: TGTGCCAGCAGCTTAGAAAGCTCCTACGAGCAGTACTTC; CDR3 protein: CASSLESSYEQYF
J gene: TRBJ1-1; D gene: TRBD1; V gene: TRBV19; clone size: NA; CDR3 DNA: TGTGCCAGTAGTATAGATGGGACAGTTATGAACACTGAAGCTTTCTTT; CDR3 protein: CASSIDGTVMNTEAFF
J gene: TRBJ2-7; D gene: TRBD1; V gene: TRBV14; clone size: few; CDR3 DNA: TGTGCCAGCAGCCACTCCAGGGGGTTCAGGGAGCAGTACTTC; CDR3 protein: CASSHSRGFREQYF
J gene: TRBJ1-4; D gene: NA; V gene: TRBV25-1; clone size: NA; CDR3 DNA: TGTGCCAGCAGTCCCGGGGAGCCCCCTGAAAAACTGTTTTTT; CDR3 protein: CASSPGEPPEKLFF
J gene: TRBJ1-1; D gene: NA; V gene: TRBV18; clone size: NA; CDR3 DNA: TGTGCCAGCTCACAAGACTCCAGGGACACTGAAGCTTTCTTT; CDR3 protein: CASSQDSRDTEAFF
J gene: TRBJ1-3; D gene: TRBD1; V gene: TRBV9; clone size: NA; CDR3 DNA: TGTGCCAGCAGCGTAACCGGGACAGATACTGGAAACACCATATATTTT; CDR3 protein: CASSVTGTDTGNTIYF
J gene: TRBJ2-7; D gene: NA; V gene: TRBV13; clone size: NA; CDR3 DNA: TGTGCCAGCAGCTTAGTAGGGCAGGGTCCCTACTCATACCGCTACGAGCAGTACTTC; CDR3 protein: CASSLVGQGPYSYRYEQYF
J gene: TRBJ1-1; D gene: TRBD1; V gene: TRBV7-9; clone size: NA; CDR3 DNA: TGTGCCAGCAGCGCTCCAGGGGGCGGGACTGAAGCTTTCTTT; CDR3 protein: CASSAPGGGTEAFF
J gene: TRBJ1-2; D gene: NA; V gene: TRBV6-1; clone size: NA; CDR3 DNA: TGTGCCAGCAGTGAAGATCCGGGAATGGGCTACACCTTC; CDR3 protein: CASSEDPGMGYTF
J gene: TRBJ2-1; D gene: NA; V gene: TRBV11-2; clone size: NA; CDR3 DNA: TGTGCCAGCAGCTTAGCCGGGGGTCTCGCCTACAATGAGCAGTTCTTC; CDR3 protein: CASSLAGGLAYNEQFF
J gene: TRBJ1-5; D gene: TRBD1; V gene: TRBV10-3; clone size: NA; CDR3 DNA: TGTGCCACGGCCCAGGGGGCGCCGGATCAGCCCCAGCATTTT; CDR3 protein: CATAQGAPDQPQHF
J gene: TRBJ1-2; D gene: NA; V gene: TRBV9; clone size: NA; CDR3 DNA: TGTGCCAGCAGCGTAGGAGGGGACTATGGCTACACCTTC; CDR3 protein: CASSVGGDYGYTF
J gene: TRBJ1-2; D gene: NA; V gene: TRBV9; clone size: once; CDR3 DNA: TGTGCCAGCTTCGGCGCCTATGGCTACACCTTC; CDR3 protein: CASFGAYGYTF
J gene: TRBJ2-7; D gene: TRBD1; V gene: TRBV5-1; clone size: NA; CDR3 DNA: TGCGCCAGCAGCTCGACAGGGAGTGAGCAGTACTTC; CDR3 protein: CASSSTGSEQYF